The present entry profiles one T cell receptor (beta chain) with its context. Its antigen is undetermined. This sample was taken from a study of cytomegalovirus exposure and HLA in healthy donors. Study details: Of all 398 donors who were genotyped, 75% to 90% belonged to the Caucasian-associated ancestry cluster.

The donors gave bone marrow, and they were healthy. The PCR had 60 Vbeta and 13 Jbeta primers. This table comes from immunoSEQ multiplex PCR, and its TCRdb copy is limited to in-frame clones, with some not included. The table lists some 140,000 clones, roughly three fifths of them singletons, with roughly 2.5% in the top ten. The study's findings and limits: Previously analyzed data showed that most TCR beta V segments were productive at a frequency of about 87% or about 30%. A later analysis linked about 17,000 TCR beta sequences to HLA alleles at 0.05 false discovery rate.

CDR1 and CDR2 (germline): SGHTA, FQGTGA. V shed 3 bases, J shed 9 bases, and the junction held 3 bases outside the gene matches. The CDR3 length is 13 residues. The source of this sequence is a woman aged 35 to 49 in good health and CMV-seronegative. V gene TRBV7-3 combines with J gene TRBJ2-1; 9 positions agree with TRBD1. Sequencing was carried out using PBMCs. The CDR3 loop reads CASSLDRGGEQFF. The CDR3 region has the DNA TGTGCCAGCAGCTTGGACAGGGGAGGTGAGCAGTTCTTC.